The source of this TCR beta chain is a study of cytomegalovirus exposure and HLA in healthy donors. Vbeta (60) and Jbeta (13) primers were used in the PCR. Sequencing used immunoSEQ multiplex PCR; TCRdb keeps in-frame clones, though not all of them. The table includes 200,000 to 250,000 clones, around 89% detected once. Germline V gene sequence: CDR1 SNHLY, CDR2 FYNNEI. V lost 5 bases and J lost 7, with 11 bases in between. The CDR3 runs 12 residues. Nominally healthy donors provided the samples, though records likely missed some immune exposures. The genes are TRBV2 and TRBJ1-2, with D tentatively TRBD1 (6 bases). This TCR derives from a young woman in good health and CMV-seronegative. The sequencing sample was made of PBMCs. CDR3 coding DNA: TGTGCCAGCAGTCGTTGGACAGTTGGCTACACCTTC. Its protein is CASSRWTVGYTF. Based on the CDR3 plus reference TRBV2 and TRBJ1-2, the full variable domain is EPEVTQTPSHQVTQMGQEVILRCVPISNHLYFYWYRQILGQKVEFLVSFYNNEISEKSEIFDDQFSVERPDGSNFTLKIRSTKLEDSAMYFCASSRWTVGYTFGSGTRLTVV.